This is a list of T cell receptor beta chains from one sample in a study of blood T cell repertoires in COVID-19. Here immunoSEQ multiplex PCR was the method, and the copy in TCRdb shows in-frame clones only, minus some. The repertoire holds more than 250,000 clones, around 82% seen once, with roughly 1.1% in the top ten. Source material: peripheral blood. These receptors were taken from a woman aged 50 to 65 with acute or convalescent COVID-19. Each CDR3 is given without its conserved first and last residue. Some rows mark clone size as missing; the rest say once, few, many or name a class of expanded clone.

NA TRBV5-4 ASSSLAGQGHGYT
NA TRBV24-1 ATSDFGEYPGETQY
NA TRBV7-2 ASSYDRGHPSGYT
NA TRBV7-9 ASSIDRDEQY
NA TRBV6-2/TRBV6-3 ASSYSTRQGGYNEQF
NA TRBV6-5 ASSRDTNYGYT
NA TRBV11-2 ASSYGTGENEKLF
NA TRBV5-4 ASSLGQNYGYT
few TRBV19 ATQGDNSPLH
NA TRBV5-1 ASSIRGRPPTDTQY
NA TRBV24-1 ATSEQGRGYT
NA TRBV7-2 ASSLNRGQTQY
NA TRBV6-5 ASSYGRGQSTGELF
NA TRBV19 ASSTRAGGVQY
NA TRBV5-1 ASSPGWYAEKLF
NA TRBV12-5 ASGLVITRLTGELF
NA TRBV3-1/TRBV3-2 ASSQEWENEQY
NA TRBV12-3/TRBV12-4 ASSLVQEQF
NA TRBV10-3 AISDFLSGNTIY
NA TRBV5-1 ASSLGMREYEQY
NA TRBV4-3 ASSLQAPPDYNEQF
few TRBV25-1 ASSEDLGREGYNEQF
NA TRBV12-5 ASGPPQGGSTDTQY
NA TRBV18 ASSRGSNTEAF
NA TRBV9 ASSTDGQARSPLH
NA TRBV4-1 ASSQVVREATVGYT
few TRBV11-3 ASSLGFAEITDTQY
NA TRBV3-1/TRBV3-2 ASSQGIRQGYGYT
NA TRBV12-3/TRBV12-4 ASNPTRNGYT
many TRBV5-4 ASSLGGALYNEQF
once TRBV19 ASSSAGNNSPLH
few TRBV9 ASSVSAGNTEAF
NA TRBV3-1/TRBV3-2 ASSQGRAVYGYT
NA TRBV5-1 ASSDWTANTEAF
NA TRBV7-2 ASSPGQFGRELF
few TRBV7-9 ASSLVGSLNYGYT
NA TRBV11-3 ASSLDGGGQGLQTQY
few TRBV18 ASSPGTSGRNDEQF
NA TRBV12-3/TRBV12-4 ASSLTGYTEAF
NA TRBV5-6 ASSVDNQQTQY
NA TRBV2 ASSESWTRGEKLF
NA TRBV2 ASAGGSYNEQF
NA TRBV5-1 ASRDGTSTDTQY
NA TRBV5-6 ASSFNGMGFGNEKLF
few TRBV12-3/TRBV12-4 ASSHSTDTQY
NA TRBV7-2 ASSLGPSSGNTIY
few TRBV4-1 ASSQGRAADNYGYT
once TRBV5-1 ASGQRGAIDEQF
few TRBV12-3/TRBV12-4 ASLPQGSSEAF
NA TRBV12-5 ASGPGTGGGMWDEQF